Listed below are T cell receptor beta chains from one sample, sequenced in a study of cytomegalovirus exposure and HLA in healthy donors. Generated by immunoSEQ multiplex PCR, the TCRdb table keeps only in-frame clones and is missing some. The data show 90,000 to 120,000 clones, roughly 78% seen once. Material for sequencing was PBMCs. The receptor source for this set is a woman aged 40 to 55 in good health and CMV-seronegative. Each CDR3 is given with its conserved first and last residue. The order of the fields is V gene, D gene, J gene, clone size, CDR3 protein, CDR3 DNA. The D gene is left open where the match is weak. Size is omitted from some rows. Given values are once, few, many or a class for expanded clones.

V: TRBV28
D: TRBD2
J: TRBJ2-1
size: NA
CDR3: CASSSGLAGGREQFF
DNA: TGTGCCAGCAGTTCGGGACTAGCGGGGGGGCGGGAGCAGTTCTTC

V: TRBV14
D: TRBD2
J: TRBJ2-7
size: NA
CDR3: CASSQGLAGEYGYEQYF
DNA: TGTGCCAGCAGCCAAGGGCTAGCGGGAGAGTATGGCTACGAGCAGTACTTC

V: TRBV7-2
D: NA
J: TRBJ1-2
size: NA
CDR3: CASSLGPGEGGYTF
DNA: TGTGCCAGCAGCTTAGGACCCGGTGAGGGTGGCTACACCTTC

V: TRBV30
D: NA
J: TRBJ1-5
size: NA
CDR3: CAWSVDFREGQPQHF
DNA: TGTGCCTGGAGTGTAGATTTCAGGGAGGGCCAGCCCCAGCATTTT

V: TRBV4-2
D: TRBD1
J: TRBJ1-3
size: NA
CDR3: CASSPKDRGGNTIYF
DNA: TGTGCCAGCAGCCCGAAGGACAGGGGGGGAAACACCATATATTTT

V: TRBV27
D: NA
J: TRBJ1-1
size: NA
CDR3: CASPTEAFF
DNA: TGTGCCAGTCCGACTGAAGCTTTCTTT

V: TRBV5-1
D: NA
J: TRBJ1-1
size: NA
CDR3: CASSWGGFMNTEAFF
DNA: TGCGCCAGCAGCTGGGGGGGGTTCATGAACACTGAAGCTTTCTTT

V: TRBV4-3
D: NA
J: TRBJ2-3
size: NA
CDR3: CASSQDSRGIVTDTQYF
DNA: TGCGCCAGCAGCCAAGATTCGAGGGGGATTGTGACAGATACGCAGTATTTT

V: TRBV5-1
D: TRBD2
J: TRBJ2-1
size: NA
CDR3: CASSLGLAGPRGFF
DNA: TGCGCCAGCAGCTTGGGACTAGCGGGGCCCCGGGGGTTCTTC

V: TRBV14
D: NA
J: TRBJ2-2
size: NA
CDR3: CASSLQFAAVTGELFF
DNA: TGTGCCAGCAGCCTTCAGTTTGCGGCAGTCACCGGGGAGCTGTTTTTT

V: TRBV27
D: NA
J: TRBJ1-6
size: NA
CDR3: CASSSTVSNSPLHF
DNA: TGTGCCAGCAGTTCCACAGTATCCAATTCACCCCTCCACTTT

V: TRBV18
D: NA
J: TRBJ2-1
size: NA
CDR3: CASSPRWEVNEQFF
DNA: TGTGCCAGCTCACCACGTTGGGAGGTCAATGAGCAGTTCTTC

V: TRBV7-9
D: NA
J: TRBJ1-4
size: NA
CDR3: CASSLSGGDEKLFF
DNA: TGTGCCAGCAGCTTATCTGGGGGCGATGAAAAACTGTTTTTT

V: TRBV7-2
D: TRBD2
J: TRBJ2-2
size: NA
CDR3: CASSLGLAGTGELFF
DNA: TGTGCCAGCAGCCTGGGACTAGCGGGGACCGGGGAGCTGTTTTTT

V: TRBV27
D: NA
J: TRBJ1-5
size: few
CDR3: CASRSHSRRGDQPQHF
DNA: TGTGCCAGCAGATCCCACTCCCGCCGGGGGGATCAGCCCCAGCATTTT

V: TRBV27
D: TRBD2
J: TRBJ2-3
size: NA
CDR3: CASSAWTSGGRDTQYF
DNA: TGTGCCAGCAGTGCCTGGACTAGCGGGGGACGGGATACGCAGTATTTT

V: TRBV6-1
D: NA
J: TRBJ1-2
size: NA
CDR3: CASRDPNRVYGYTF
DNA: TGTGCCAGCAGGGACCCAAACAGGGTTTATGGCTACACCTTC

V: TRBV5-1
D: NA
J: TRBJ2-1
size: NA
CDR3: CASSLDSSYNEQFF
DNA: TGCGCCAGCAGCTTGGATTCATCCTACAATGAGCAGTTCTTC

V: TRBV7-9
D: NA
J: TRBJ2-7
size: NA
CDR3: CSSSPDSYEQYF
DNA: TGTTCCAGCAGCCCGGACAGCTACGAGCAGTACTTC

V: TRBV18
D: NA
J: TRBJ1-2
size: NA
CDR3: CASSPDSSYGYTF
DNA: TGTGCCAGCTCACCCGATAGCAGCTATGGCTACACCTTC

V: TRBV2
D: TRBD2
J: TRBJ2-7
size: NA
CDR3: CASKPGLAVYEQYF
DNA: TGTGCCAGCAAACCGGGACTAGCGGTATACGAGCAGTACTTC

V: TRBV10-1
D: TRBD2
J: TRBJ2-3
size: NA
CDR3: CASRAGGSTDTQYF
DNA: TGCGCCAGCCGGGCGGGGGGGAGCACAGATACGCAGTATTTT

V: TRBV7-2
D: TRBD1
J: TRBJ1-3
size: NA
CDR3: CASSSGTGITGNTIYF
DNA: TGTGCCAGCAGCTCTGGGACAGGGATTACGGGAAACACCATATATTTT

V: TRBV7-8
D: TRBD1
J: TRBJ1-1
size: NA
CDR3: CASSRDRVKNAEAFF
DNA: TGTGCCAGCAGCAGGGACAGGGTTAAGAACGCTGAAGCTTTCTTT

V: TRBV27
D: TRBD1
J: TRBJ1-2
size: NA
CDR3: CASSLGDRDYGYTF
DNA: TGTGCCAGCAGTTTAGGGGACAGGGATTATGGCTACACCTTC

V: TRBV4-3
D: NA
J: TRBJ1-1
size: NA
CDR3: CASSLTGGTEAFF
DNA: TGCGCCAGCAGCCTGACGGGGGGAACTGAAGCTTTCTTT

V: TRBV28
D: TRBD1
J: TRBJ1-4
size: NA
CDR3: CASSPTGASEEKLFF
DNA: TGTGCCAGCAGTCCCACAGGGGCATCGGAGGAAAAACTGTTTTTT

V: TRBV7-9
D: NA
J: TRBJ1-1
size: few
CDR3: CASSPPGGTEAFF
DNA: TGTGCCAGCAGCCCCCCCGGGGGCACTGAAGCTTTCTTT

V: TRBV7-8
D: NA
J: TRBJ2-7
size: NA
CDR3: CASSLTVAYEQYF
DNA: TGTGCCAGCAGCTTAACGGTAGCCTACGAGCAGTACTTC

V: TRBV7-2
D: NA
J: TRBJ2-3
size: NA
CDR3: CASSLGGRGDTQYF
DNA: TGTGCCAGCAGCTTAGGAGGCAGGGGCGATACGCAGTATTTT

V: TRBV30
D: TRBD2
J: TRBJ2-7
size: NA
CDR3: CAWSYPLSGSLFYEQYF
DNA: TGTGCCTGGAGCTACCCACTTAGCGGGTCGCTTTTTTACGAGCAGTACTTC

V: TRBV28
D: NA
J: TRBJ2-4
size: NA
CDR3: CASSPDAGAPDIQYF
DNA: TGTGCCAGCAGTCCCGACGCAGGCGCCCCGGACATTCAGTACTTC

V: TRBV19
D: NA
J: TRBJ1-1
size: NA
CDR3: CASSPYRDTEAFF
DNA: TGTGCCAGTAGTCCCTACAGGGACACTGAAGCTTTCTTT

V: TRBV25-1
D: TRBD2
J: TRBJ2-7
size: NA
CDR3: CASSGTSGRRGSYEQYF
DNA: TGTGCCAGCAGTGGGACTAGCGGGAGGCGCGGCTCCTACGAGCAGTACTTC

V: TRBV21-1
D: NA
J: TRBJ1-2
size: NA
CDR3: CASSKETRESSRGDYGYTF
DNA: TGTGCCAGCAGCAAAGAGACCAGGGAAAGCTCGCGGGGTGACTATGGCTACACCTTC

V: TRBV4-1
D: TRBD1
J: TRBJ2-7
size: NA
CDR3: CASSQGTGGTYEQYF
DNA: TGCGCCAGCAGCCAAGGTACAGGGGGGACCTACGAGCAGTACTTC

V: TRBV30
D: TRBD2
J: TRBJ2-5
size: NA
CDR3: CAWSVLAGVGETQYF
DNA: TGTGCCTGGAGTGTACTAGCGGGAGTGGGAGAGACCCAGTACTTC

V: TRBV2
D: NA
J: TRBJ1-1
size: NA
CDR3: CASSTSGWNTEAFF
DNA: TGTGCCAGCAGTACATCAGGGTGGAACACTGAAGCTTTCTTT

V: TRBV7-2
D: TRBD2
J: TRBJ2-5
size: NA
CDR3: CASSYLRGGAMKTQYF
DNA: TGTGCCAGCAGCTACCTTCGCGGGGGGGCCATGAAGACCCAGTACTTC

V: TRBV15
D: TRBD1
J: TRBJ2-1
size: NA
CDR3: CATSREGTGVSSYNEQFF
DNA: TGTGCCACCAGCAGAGAGGGGACAGGTGTGAGCTCCTACAATGAGCAGTTCTTC

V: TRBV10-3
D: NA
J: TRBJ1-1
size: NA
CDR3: CAISADRSITEAFF
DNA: TGTGCCATCAGCGCCGACAGGTCGATCACTGAAGCTTTCTTT

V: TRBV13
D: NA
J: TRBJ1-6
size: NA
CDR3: CASSLTGTTNSPLHF
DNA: TGTGCCAGCAGCTTGACCGGGACAACGAATTCACCCCTCCACTTT

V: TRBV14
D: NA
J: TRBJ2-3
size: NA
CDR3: CASSLRRQASGDTQYF
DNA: TGTGCCAGCAGCCTAAGGCGACAGGCCAGCGGAGATACGCAGTATTTT

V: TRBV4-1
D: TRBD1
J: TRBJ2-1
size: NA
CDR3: CASSQQTGSFSSYNEQFF
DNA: TGCGCCAGCAGCCAACAGACAGGGTCCTTCAGCTCCTACAATGAGCAGTTCTTC

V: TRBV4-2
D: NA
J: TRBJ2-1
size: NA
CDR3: CASSPTSSSYNEQFF
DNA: TGTGCCAGCAGTCCAACTAGCTCTTCCTACAATGAGCAGTTCTTC

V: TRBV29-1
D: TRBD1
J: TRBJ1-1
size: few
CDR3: CSVPPGQGFLEAFF
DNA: TGCAGCGTTCCACCGGGACAGGGGTTTCTAGAAGCTTTCTTT

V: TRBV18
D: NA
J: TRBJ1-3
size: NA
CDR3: CASSPGALIGNTIYF
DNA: TGTGCCAGCTCACCAGGGGCGTTGATTGGAAACACCATATATTTT

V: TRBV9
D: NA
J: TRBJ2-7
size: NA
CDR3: CASSPRDFSYEQYF
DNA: TGTGCCAGCAGCCCCCGGGACTTCTCCTACGAGCAGTACTTC

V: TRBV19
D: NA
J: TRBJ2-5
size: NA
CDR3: CASSQDSKETQYF
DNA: TGTGCCAGTAGTCAAGACAGTAAAGAGACCCAGTACTTC

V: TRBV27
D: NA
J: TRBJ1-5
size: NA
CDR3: CASSITGLSNQPQHF
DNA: TGTGCCAGCAGTATTACAGGGCTTAGCAATCAGCCCCAGCATTTT

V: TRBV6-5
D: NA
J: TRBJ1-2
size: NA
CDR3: CASSGRIGYGYTF
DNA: TGTGCCAGCAGTGGGAGAATCGGTTATGGCTACACCTTC

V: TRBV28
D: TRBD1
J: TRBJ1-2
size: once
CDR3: CASITPGQGGGYGYTF
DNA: TGTGCCAGCATCACTCCGGGACAGGGGGGTGGCTATGGCTACACCTTC

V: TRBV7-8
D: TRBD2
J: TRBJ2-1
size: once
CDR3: CASSLGLAVNEQFF
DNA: TGTGCCAGCAGCTTGGGACTAGCGGTGAATGAGCAGTTCTTC

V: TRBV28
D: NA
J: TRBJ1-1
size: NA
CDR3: CASSVNGPRRAFF
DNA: TGTGCCAGCAGTGTAAATGGACCGCGGAGGGCTTTCTTT

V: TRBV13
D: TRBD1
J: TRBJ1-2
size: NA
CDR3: CASSLGDRGGGDYGYTF
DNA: TGTGCCAGCAGCTTAGGGGACAGGGGGGGAGGAGACTATGGCTACACCTTC

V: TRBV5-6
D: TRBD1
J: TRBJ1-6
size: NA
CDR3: CASYHRGRNSPLHF
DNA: TGTGCCAGCTACCACAGGGGTAGGAATTCACCCCTCCACTTT

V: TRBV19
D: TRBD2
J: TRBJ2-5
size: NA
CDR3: CASSIDLAGAELETQYF
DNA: TGTGCCAGTAGTATAGACCTAGCGGGAGCAGAGTTAGAGACCCAGTACTTC

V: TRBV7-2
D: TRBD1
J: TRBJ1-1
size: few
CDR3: CASSGQGGDTEAFF
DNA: TGTGCCAGCAGCGGACAGGGTGGGGACACTGAAGCTTTCTTT

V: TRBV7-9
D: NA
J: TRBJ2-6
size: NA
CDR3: CASSLGPEGLGANVLTF
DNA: TGTGCCAGCAGCTTGGGCCCTGAAGGTCTCGGGGCCAACGTCCTGACTTTC

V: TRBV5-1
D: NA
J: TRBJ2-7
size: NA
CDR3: CASSLGGGSYEQYF
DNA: TGCGCCAGCAGCCTTGGAGGCGGGTCCTACGAGCAGTACTTC